Below, one T cell receptor beta chain is given with its context. The antigen it recognizes is unknown. No base quality values were provided; no much bigger clone lies one nucleotide off. Sequenced using an Illumina HiSeq 1500. The public reads were reanalyzed by TCRdb: fastp trimming at Q25, MiXCR alignment, in-frame beta chains only. Every distinct CDR3 protein forms one entry, paired with its most common genes and DNA. This sample lists 640,000 or so distinct CDR3 sequences; around 30% were detected once. Clones ranked in the top ten supply about 20% of the sample. CDR1 and CDR2 are drawn from the germline V gene: SGHTA, FQGNSA. The CDR3 numbers 14 residues from cysteine through phenylalanine. The kept DNA is CDR3 alone, 42 bases in frame from the first base. Trimming costs V 4 bases and J 3 bases, and their ends lie 11 bases apart. The sample comes from a study of T cell repertoires in cytomegalovirus infection (dated by TCRdb to between 2019 and 2020). About the investigation overall: The peptide stimulations were aimed at well-studied HLA-B-restricted epitopes as well as recently identified HLA-C-restricted CMV epitopes, whose presentation resists viral immunomodulation. Because public TCR beta signatures pointed to carriage of CMV infection together with the matching HLA type, the HLA type of each donor mattered for the analysis.

In the paper's terms, the treatment or condition label means: in vitro stimulation with specific CMV peptide epitopes to enrich CMV-specific T cells. The paper's findings and limits, for the study overall: Cumulative frequency of public TCR beta family members discriminated carriers of CMV infection plus the relevant HLA type in this cohort and an independent roughly 330-donor cohort. The ex vivo response was dominated by HLA-C-restricted CMV-specific TCR beta clonotypes, which also provided the single most frequent clonotype in two of eight donors.

The TCR was taken from a human donor in good health (CMV status not recorded). Some clones in this sample may be carry-over from other donors' samples. Sequenced here: cultured PBMCs, sampled from culture after CMV antigen stimulation. The chain uses TRBV7-2 and TRBJ2-3; the D gene may be TRBD1 or TRBD2, since each aligns over 6 bases. The CDR3 amino acid sequence is: CASSWGARTDTQYF. At the DNA level, the sequence is TGTGCCAGCAGCTGGGGGGCGAGGACAGATACGCAGTATTTT.